The entry below gives a single T cell receptor beta chain sequence along with its context. The sample's time point: cycle 4 day 1 (C4D1), after more than five weeks of nivolumab. In every patient, relapse followed autologous stem cell transplantation, while exposure to brentuximab vedotin differed. The data derive from a study of PD-1 blockade in classical Hodgkin lymphoma. Germline V gene sequence: CDR1 SGHDT, CDR2 YYEEEE. V was clipped by 0 bases and J by 5 bases, with 12 bases between them. The CDR3 consists of 14 residues. Sequenced by immunoSEQ multiplex PCR; TCRdb stores in-frame clones only, minus some. The data contain tens of thousands of clones, 77% of them singletons.

Here the sequenced sample was peripheral blood mononuclear cells (PBMCs), taken before the fourth cycle of nivolumab. This receptor was taken from a human donor with classical Hodgkin lymphoma. This chain uses TRBV5-6 with TRBJ2-7; D ambiguous. The CDR3 sequence: CASSLGIELHEQYF. CDR3 in DNA: TGTGCCAGCAGCTTGGGGATAGAACTGCACGAGCAGTACTTC.